This TCR beta chain appears in the sequencing data of a study of T cell clonotyping in hematopoietic cell transplantation. Study-wide points: After transplant, recipient diversity fell while pathologically expanded clonotypes grew through day 180.

A note on this clone: Its antigen remains unknown.

CDR3 length: 17 residues. V gave up 0 bases and J gave up 4 bases, with 19 bases separating them. From germline, CDR1 is GTSNPN and CDR2 SVGIG (reference sequence). Time point indicated: recipient sample about 28 days before transplant, after cytoreduction. Blood collection times were about day -28 and days 30, 100, 180 posttransplant. Here immunoSEQ multiplex PCR was the method, and the copy in TCRdb shows in-frame clones only, minus some. The sample lists around 27,000 clones; more than 70% were seen once. This sequence was found in a man between 50 and 59 years old with myelodysplastic syndrome. Some clones in this sample may be carry-over from other donors' samples. The chain couples TRBV30 to TRBJ1-5; D is undetermined. Material: peripheral blood mononuclear cells, obtained before stem cell transplant. The DNA for the CDR3 is TGTGCCTGGAGTGTTCTTAGGGCGGGAAGTACGAATCAGCCCCAGCATTTT. Amino acid sequence: CAWSVLRAGSTNQPQHF.